Listed here are 19 T cell receptor beta chains from one sample, sequenced in a study of blood T cells in healthy people across ages. The authors ran a second PCR of about 7 to 12 cycles using a sample-barcoded 5' primer and a J-beta primer mix. TCRdb reprocessed the 5' RACE reads via MiXCR and lists one record per CDR3 protein. Among hundreds of thousands of distinct CDR3 sequences listed, approximately 59% were seen once. The sample comprised blood. These receptors were taken from a man aged 25-40 years in good health.

In the case of this clonotype: This may arise from a read error, as a much more abundant clone is one base away. This chain connects TRBV7-9 to TRBJ2-5; TRBD1 matches at 8 bases. The CDR3 consists of 13 residues. Germline V gene data show CDR1 as SEHNR and CDR2 as FQNEAQ (reference sequence). After removal of 4 bases from V and 5 bases from J, the junction contained 3 bases not matched to a gene. The CDR3 region is CASSSTGDETQYF. The CDR3 DNA reads as TGTGCCAGCAGCTCGACAGGGGACGAGACCCAGTACTTC.

The chain employs TRBV14 and TRBJ2-1; D possibly uses TRBD1 or TRBD2 (5 bases each). This CDR3 is built from 14 residues. Germline V gives CDR1 SGHDN, CDR2 FVKESK. Deletions cut 0 bases from V and 9 bases from J, with 12 bases between. CDR3 region: CASSQEGDSGEQFF. In DNA, the CDR3 is TGTGCCAGCAGCCAAGAGGGGGATAGTGGTGAGCAGTTCTTC.

The chain joins TRBV5-1 to TRBJ1-1; no clear D. Germline V lookup: CDR1 SGHRS, CDR2 YFSETQ. V was trimmed by 0 bases and J by 1 base, leaving 4 bases between them. This CDR3 is 13 amino acids long. CDR3 amino acids: CASSLDWNTEAFF. The CDR3 nucleotides read TGCGCCAGCAGCTTGGACTGGAACACTGAAGCTTTCTTT.

A few counts support this clonotype. The genes are TRBV6-2 or TRBV6-3 and TRBJ2-1; a possible D gene is TRBD2 (6 bases). The CDR3 totals 16 residues. Trimming removed 0 bases at V and 9 bases at J, with 18 bases between. Per germline, CDR1 MNHEY and CDR2 SVGEGT. The CDR3 region is CASSYSSSGHGGEQFF. CDR3 nucleotide sequence: TGTGCCAGCAGTTACTCGAGTAGCGGTCATGGCGGTGAGCAGTTCTTC.

This sequence joins TRBV6-2 or TRBV6-3 and TRBJ1-6; D call uncertain. There are 15 residues in the CDR3. Trimming stripped 2 bases from V and 6 bases from J, with 11 bases between. CDR1 is MNHEY, CDR2 SVGEGT, per germline. The CDR3 protein is CASSYRGVSNSPLHF. The CDR3 DNA follows: TGTGCCAGCAGTTACCGGGGAGTAAGTAATTCACCCCTCCACTTT.

This sequence joins TRBV4-2 and TRBJ2-7; D possibly uses TRBD1 or TRBD2 (5 bases each). The CDR3 has 15 amino acids. The V gene lost 0 bases and the J gene lost 2 bases, with 11 bases spanning the gap. Looked up from germline, CDR1 is LGHNA and CDR2 is YNFKEQ. This CDR3 reads CASSQDFEGPYEQYF. The DNA for the CDR3 is TGTGCCAGCAGCCAAGATTTCGAGGGGCCCTACGAGCAGTACTTC.

The V gene is TRBV20-1, the J gene TRBJ1-4; 7 bases agree with TRBD1. The CDR3 spans 15 residues. Germline loops: CDR1 DFQATT, CDR2 SNEGSKA (reference sequence). The trim removed 4 bases at V and 0 bases at J, leaving 5 bases unmatched. CDR3 sequence (DNA): TGCAGTGCTACTCGTACAGGGGCAACTAATGAAAAACTGTTTTTT. Translating gives CSATRTGATNEKLFF.

This clonotype is a singleton in its sample. This chain connects TRBV4-2 to TRBJ2-5; D gene ambiguous. There are 15 residues in the CDR3. Trimming stripped 0 bases from V and 5 bases from J, with 13 bases between. Germline lookup yields CDR1 LGHNA and CDR2 YNFKEQ. The CDR3 coding sequence is TGTGCCAGCAGCCAAGAAAGGGCTAGTTTGGAGACCCAGTACTTC. Translation: CASSQERASLETQYF.

This chain connects TRBV7-2 to TRBJ2-1; TRBD2 agrees at 11 bases. This CDR3 spans 15 amino acids. The V gene end was trimmed by 4 bases and the J gene end by 9 bases; junction bases not matched to a gene: 8. Germline-derived CDR1 and CDR2 are SGHTA and FQGNSA. The CDR3 loop reads CASSSLAGAPTEQFF. CDR3 in DNA: TGTGCCAGCAGCTCACTAGCGGGGGCCCCCACTGAGCAGTTCTTC.

The chain employs TRBV15 and TRBJ1-2; D is undetermined. Trimming took off 3 bases at V and 2 bases at J, with 10 bases between the two ends. This CDR3 contains 14 residues. Germline V gene sequence: CDR1 LNHNV, CDR2 YYDKDF (reference sequence). CDR3 sequence: CATSRAALNYGYTF. CDR3 in DNA: TGTGCCACCAGCAGGGCAGCCTTAAACTATGGCTACACCTTC.

J is TRBJ2-1 and V is TRBV7-7; 11 bases are a match to TRBD2. Germline V gene data show CDR1 as SSHAT and CDR2 as FNYEAQ (reference sequence). The CDR3 contains 16 residues. J was trimmed by 5 bases and V by 5 bases; bases with no gene match: 8. The CDR3 spells CASSPLAGGANNEQFF. The DNA for the CDR3 is TGTGCCAGCAGCCCCTTAGCGGGGGGGGCCAACAATGAGCAGTTCTTC.

This chain uses TRBV6-2 or TRBV6-3 with TRBJ2-5; no reliable D call. The DNA matches TRBJ2-7 better at its end, which makes the J call doubtful. The CDR3 runs to 15 residues. Germline V gene sequence: CDR1 MNHEY, CDR2 SVGEGT. CDR3 sequence reads: CASSYVEETTYEQYF. The DNA for the CDR3 is TGTGCCAGCAGTTACGTCGAGGAGACCACCTACGAGCAGTACTTC.

This clonotype was detected only once. The chain links TRBV30 to TRBJ2-3; tentative D call: TRBD1 (5 bases). The V end lost 6 bases, the J end lost 1 base, and 8 bases lay between the germline ends. The V gene's germline CDR1 is GTSNPN and CDR2 SVGIG (reference sequence). The CDR3 consists of 12 residues. CDR3 in DNA: TGTGCCTGCTACAGGCGCACAGATACGCAGTATTTT. Translating gives CACYRRTDTQYF.

The genes are TRBV9 and TRBJ2-4; perhaps TRBD1 as D (6 bases). The J call may be wrong; the DNA end is better matched by TRBJ2-7. CDR1 SGDLS and CDR2 YYNGEE come from the germline V gene. The CDR3 sequence is 15 residues long. The CDR3 sequence is CASSVGGTPVYEQYF. The CDR3 DNA reads as TGTGCCAGCAGCGTAGGAGGGACACCGGTTTACGAGCAGTACTTC.

On this clonotype: A read error is possible here, since a much larger clone lies one base away. The chain combines TRBV29-1 with TRBJ2-5, with 8 bases aligning to TRBD1. This CDR3 comprises 12 residues. Germline trimming cut 4 bases from V and 4 bases from J; bases unmatched to any gene: 2. The germline gives CDR1 SQVTM, CDR2 ANQGSEA. The CDR3 nucleotides read TGCAGCGTTGCCAGGGGGCGAGAGACCCAGTACTTC. This gives the protein CSVARGRETQYF.

The chain employs TRBV4-3 and TRBJ2-1, with D hard to call. The germline V gene encodes CDR1 LGHNA and CDR2 YSLEER. The CDR3 length is 15 residues. V lost 0 bases and J 5 bases, leaving 11 bases between the germline ends. The CDR3 loop reads CASSQDWRQHNEQFF. The CDR3 DNA sequence: TGCGCCAGCAGCCAAGATTGGCGCCAGCACAATGAGCAGTTCTTC.

Comments on this clonotype: One junction end disagrees with the germline gene, perhaps due to a read error. The chain is built from TRBV20-1 and TRBJ2-5; weak D call: TRBD2 (5 bases). This CDR3 is built from 16 residues. The germline gives CDR1 DFQATT, CDR2 SNEGSKA (reference sequence). CDR3 sequence reads: CSAGDLRPRGQETQYF. DNA of the CDR3: TGCAGTGCTGGAGATTTGCGTCCTCGCGGGCAAGAGACCCAGTACTTC.

This chain connects TRBV9 to TRBJ2-5, with TRBD2 identical over 8 bases. The CDR3 has 17 residues. V trimming: 4 bases; J trimming: 4 bases; junction bases outside the gene matches: 15. Germline lookup yields CDR1 SGDLS and CDR2 YYNGEE. The CDR3 DNA reads TGTGCCAGCAGCCCCCAAAGATCGGGACTAGGAGGAGAGACCCAGTACTTC. Translated, it gives CASSPQRSGLGGETQYF.

The rearrangement joins TRBV12-3 or TRBV12-4 to TRBJ2-3; 14 positions agree with TRBD2. CDR3 length equals 18 residues. J gave up 4 bases and V 3 bases, and 9 bases lay outside the gene matches. The CDR3 reads CASSFLTTSGGAADTQYF. The CDR3 DNA reads TGTGCCAGCAGTTTCCTAACGACTAGCGGGGGGGCGGCAGATACGCAGTATTTT.